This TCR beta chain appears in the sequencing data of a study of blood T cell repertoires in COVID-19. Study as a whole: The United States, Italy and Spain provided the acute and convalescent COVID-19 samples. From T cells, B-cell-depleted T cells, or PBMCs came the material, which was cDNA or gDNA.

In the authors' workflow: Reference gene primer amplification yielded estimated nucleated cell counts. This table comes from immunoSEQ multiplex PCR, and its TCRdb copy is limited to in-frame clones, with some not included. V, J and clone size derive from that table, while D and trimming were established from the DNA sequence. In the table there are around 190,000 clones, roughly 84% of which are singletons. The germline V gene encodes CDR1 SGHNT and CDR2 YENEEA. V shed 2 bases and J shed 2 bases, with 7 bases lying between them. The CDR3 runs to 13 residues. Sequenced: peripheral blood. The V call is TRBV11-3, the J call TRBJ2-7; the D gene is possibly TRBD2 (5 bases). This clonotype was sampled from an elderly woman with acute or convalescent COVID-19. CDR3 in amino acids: CASSLTGTYEQYF. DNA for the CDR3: TGTGCCAGCAGCTTAACGGGGACCTACGAGCAGTACTTC.